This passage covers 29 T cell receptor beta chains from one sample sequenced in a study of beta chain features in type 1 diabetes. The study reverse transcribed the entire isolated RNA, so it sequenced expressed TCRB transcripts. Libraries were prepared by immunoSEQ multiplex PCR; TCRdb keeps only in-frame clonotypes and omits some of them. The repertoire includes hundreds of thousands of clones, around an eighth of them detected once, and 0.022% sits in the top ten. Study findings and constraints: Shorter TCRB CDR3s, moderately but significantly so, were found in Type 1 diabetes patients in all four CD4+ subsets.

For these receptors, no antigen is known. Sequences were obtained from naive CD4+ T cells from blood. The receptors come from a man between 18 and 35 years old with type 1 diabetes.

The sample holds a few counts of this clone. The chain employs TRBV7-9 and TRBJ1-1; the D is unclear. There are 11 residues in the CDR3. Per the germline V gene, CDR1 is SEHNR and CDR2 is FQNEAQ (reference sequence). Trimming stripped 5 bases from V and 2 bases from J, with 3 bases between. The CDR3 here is CASSTNTEAFF. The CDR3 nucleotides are TGTGCCAGCAGCACCAACACTGAAGCTTTCTTT.

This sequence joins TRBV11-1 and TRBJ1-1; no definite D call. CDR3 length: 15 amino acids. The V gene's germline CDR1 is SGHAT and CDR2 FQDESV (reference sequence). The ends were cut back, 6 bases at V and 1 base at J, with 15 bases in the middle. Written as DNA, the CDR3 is TGTGCCAGCAGTCCGGACTCGAACTCGAACACTGAAGCTTTCTTT. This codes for CASSPDSNSNTEAFF. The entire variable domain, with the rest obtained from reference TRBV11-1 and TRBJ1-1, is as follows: EAEVAQSPRYKITEKSQAVAFWCDPISGHATLYWYRQILGQGPELLVQFQDESVVDDSQLPKDRFSAERLKGVDSTLKIQPAELGDSAMYLCASSPDSNSNTEAFFGQGTRLTVV.

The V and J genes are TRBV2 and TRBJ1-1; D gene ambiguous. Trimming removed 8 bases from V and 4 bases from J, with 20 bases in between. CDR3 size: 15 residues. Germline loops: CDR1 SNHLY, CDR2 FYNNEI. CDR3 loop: CASLRDVADFTEAFF. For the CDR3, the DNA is TGTGCCAGCTTAAGGGATGTGGCCGATTTCACTGAAGCTTTCTTT.

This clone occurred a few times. CDR3 sequence: CASSPAEQVPYNEQFF. The DNA for the CDR3 is TGCGCCAGCAGCCCCGCGGAGCAGGTACCCTACAATGAGCAGTTCTTC. The V call is TRBV4-1, the J call TRBJ2-1; D gene uncertain. CDR3 length: 16 residues. Germline-derived CDR1 and CDR2 are MGHRA and YSYEKL. The germline V and J ends were trimmed by 4 bases and 2 bases, with 15 bases remaining between them.

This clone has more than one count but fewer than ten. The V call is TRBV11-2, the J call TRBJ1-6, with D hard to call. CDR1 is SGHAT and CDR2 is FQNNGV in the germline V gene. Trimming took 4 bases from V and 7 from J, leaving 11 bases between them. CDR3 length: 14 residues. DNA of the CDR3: TGTGCCAGCAGCTCTTACCAGGAGAATTCACCCCTCCACTTT. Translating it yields CASSSYQENSPLHF.

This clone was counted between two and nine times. The DNA for the CDR3 is TGTGCCAGCAGCCGAATTCGACAGGCCGGGGAGCTGTTTTTT. It codes for CASSRIRQAGELFF. V and J are TRBV14 and TRBJ2-2; D is perhaps TRBD1 (6 bases). The length of the CDR3 is 14 residues. Germline CDR1 SGHDN, CDR2 FVKESK. Trimming shortened V by 4 bases and J by 6 bases, and 12 bases separated the two germline ends.

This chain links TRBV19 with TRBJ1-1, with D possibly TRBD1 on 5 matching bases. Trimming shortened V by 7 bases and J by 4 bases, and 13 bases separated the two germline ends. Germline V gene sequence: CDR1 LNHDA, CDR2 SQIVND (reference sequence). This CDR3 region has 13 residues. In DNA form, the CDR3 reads TGTGCCAGTACCCTCCAGAGGGGCACTGAAGCTTTCTTT. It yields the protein CASTLQRGTEAFF.

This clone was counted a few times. The CDR3 loop reads CASSPETASPLHF. In DNA, the CDR3 is TGTGCCAGCTCACCGGAGACCGCTTCACCCCTCCACTTT. The V call is TRBV18, the J call TRBJ1-6; D is unresolved. Germline V gene lookup returns CDR1 KGHSH and CDR2 LQKENI. Trimming took 3 bases from V and 9 from J, leaving 9 bases between them. This CDR3 contains 13 residues.

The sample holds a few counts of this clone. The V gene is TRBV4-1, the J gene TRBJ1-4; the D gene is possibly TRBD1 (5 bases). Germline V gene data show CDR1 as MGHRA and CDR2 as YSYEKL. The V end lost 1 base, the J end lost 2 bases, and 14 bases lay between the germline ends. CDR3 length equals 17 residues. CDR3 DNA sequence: TGCGCCAGCAGCCAAGTTCGAGGGGCGACGACTAATGAAAAACTGTTTTTT. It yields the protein CASSQVRGATTNEKLFF.

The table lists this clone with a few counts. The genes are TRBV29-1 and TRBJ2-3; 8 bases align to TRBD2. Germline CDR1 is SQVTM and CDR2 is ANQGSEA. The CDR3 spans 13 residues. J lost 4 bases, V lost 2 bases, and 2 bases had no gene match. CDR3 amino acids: CSVEPGGADTQYF. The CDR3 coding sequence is TGCAGCGTTGAACCGGGAGGGGCAGATACGCAGTATTTT.

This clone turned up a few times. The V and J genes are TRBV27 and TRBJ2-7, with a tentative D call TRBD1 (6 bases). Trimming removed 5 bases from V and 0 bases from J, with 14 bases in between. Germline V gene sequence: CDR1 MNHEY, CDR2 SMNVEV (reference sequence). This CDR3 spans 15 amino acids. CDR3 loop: CASSPLDRLSYEQYF. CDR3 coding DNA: TGTGCCAGCAGTCCCCTCGACAGGCTCTCCTACGAGCAGTACTTC.

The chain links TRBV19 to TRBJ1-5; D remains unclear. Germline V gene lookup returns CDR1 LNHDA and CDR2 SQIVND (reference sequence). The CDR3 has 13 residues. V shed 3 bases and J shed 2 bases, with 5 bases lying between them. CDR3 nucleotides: TGTGCCAGTAGTATGAGAGGCAATCAGCCCCAGCATTTT. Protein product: CASSMRGNQPQHF.

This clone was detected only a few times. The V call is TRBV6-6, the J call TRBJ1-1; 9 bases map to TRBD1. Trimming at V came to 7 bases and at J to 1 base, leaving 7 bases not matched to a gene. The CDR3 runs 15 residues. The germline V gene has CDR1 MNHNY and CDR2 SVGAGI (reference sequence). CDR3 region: CASKHRGQGNTEAFF. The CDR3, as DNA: TGTGCCAGCAAACACAGGGGGCAGGGGAACACTGAAGCTTTCTTT.

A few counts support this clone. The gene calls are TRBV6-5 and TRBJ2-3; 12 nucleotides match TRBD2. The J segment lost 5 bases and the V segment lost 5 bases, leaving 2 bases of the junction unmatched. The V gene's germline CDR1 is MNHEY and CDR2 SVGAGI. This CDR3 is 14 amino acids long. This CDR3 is CASSLTSGGDTQYF. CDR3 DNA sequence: TGTGCCAGCAGTCTGACTAGCGGGGGAGATACGCAGTATTTT.

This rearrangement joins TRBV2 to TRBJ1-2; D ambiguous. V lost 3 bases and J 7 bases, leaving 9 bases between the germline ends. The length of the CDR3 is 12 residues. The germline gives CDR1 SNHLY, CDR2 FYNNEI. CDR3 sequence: CASSEETVGYTF. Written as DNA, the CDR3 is TGTGCCAGCAGTGAGGAAACAGTTGGCTACACCTTC.

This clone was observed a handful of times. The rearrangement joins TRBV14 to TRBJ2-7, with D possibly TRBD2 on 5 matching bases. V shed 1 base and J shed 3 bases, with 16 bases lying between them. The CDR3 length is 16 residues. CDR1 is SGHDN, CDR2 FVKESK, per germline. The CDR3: CASSQGLGEGFYEQYF. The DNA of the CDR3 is TGTGCCAGCAGCCAAGGTTTGGGAGAAGGATTCTACGAGCAGTACTTC.

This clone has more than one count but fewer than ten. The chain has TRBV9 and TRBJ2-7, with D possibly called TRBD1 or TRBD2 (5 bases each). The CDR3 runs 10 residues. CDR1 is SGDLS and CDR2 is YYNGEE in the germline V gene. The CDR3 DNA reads TGTGCCAGCCCGAGGGACGTCGAACCGGTC. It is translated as CASPRDVEPV.

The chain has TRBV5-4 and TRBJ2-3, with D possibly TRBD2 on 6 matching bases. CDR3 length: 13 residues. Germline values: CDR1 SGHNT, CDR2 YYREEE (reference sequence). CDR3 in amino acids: CAVRGGGTDTQYF. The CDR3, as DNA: TGTGCAGTACGGGGCGGGGGCACAGATACGCAGTATTTT.

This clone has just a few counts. In DNA, the CDR3 is TGTGCCAGCAGCTTAAGGGGTGAGTGGAAGAACGAGCAGTACTTC. Protein product: CASSLRGEWKNEQYF. The chain is built from TRBV7-9 and TRBJ2-7; TRBD1 might be the D (5 bases). The CDR3 covers 15 residues. V shed 2 bases and J shed 5 bases, with 16 bases lying between them. CDR1 is SEHNR, CDR2 FQNEAQ, per germline (reference sequence).

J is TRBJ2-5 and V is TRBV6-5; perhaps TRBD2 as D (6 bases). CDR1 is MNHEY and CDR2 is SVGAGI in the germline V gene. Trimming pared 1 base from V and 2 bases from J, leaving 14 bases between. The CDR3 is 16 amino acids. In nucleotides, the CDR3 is TGTGCCAGCAGTTACTTGACTAGTGTGTCACAAGAGACCCAGTACTTC. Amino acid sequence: CASSYLTSVSQETQYF.

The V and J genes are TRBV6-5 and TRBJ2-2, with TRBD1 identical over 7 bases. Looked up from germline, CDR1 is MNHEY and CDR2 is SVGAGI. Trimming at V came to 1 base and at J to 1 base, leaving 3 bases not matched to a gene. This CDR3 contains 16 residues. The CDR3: CASSYWAGGNTGELFF. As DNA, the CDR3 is TGTGCCAGCAGTTACTGGGCAGGGGGGAACACCGGGGAGCTGTTTTTT.

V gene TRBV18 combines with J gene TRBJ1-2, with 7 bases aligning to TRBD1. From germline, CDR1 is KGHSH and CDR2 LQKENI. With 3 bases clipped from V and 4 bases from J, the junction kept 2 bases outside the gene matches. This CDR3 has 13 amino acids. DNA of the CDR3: TGTGCCAGCTCACCGACAGGGAGCTATGGCTACACCTTC. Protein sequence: CASSPTGSYGYTF. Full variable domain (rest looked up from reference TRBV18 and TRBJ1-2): NAGVMQNPRHLVRRRGQEARLRCSPMKGHSHVYWYRQLPEEGLKFMVYLQKENIIDESGMPKERFSAEFPKEGPSILRIQQVVRGDSAAYFCASSPTGSYGYTFGSGTRLTVV.

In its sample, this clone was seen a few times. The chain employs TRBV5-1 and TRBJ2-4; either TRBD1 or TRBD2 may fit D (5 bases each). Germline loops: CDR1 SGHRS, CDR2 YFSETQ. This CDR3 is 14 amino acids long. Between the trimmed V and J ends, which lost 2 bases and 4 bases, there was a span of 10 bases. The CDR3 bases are TGCGCCAGCAGCTTAGGGACCGAGAAAAACATTCAGTACTTC. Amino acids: CASSLGTEKNIQYF. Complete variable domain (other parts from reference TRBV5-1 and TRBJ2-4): KAGVTQTPRYLIKTRGQQVTLSCSPISGHRSVSWYQQTPGQGLQFLFEYFSETQRNKGNFPGRFSGRQFSNSRSEMNVSTLELGDSALYLCASSLGTEKNIQYFGAGTRLSVL.

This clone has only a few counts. The CDR3 sequence: CASTGGISTDTQYF. The CDR3, as DNA: TGTGCCAGCACAGGGGGGATTAGCACAGATACGCAGTATTTT. The rearrangement joins TRBV2 to TRBJ2-3; D is possibly TRBD1 (7 bases). V was trimmed by 7 bases and J by 0 bases, leaving 11 bases between them. This CDR3 has 14 residues. Looked up from germline, CDR1 is SNHLY and CDR2 is FYNNEI. The variable domain in full, with the rest retrieved from reference TRBV2 and TRBJ2-3, is EPEVTQTPSHQVTQMGQEVILRCVPISNHLYFYWYRQILGQKVEFLVSFYNNEISEKSEIFDDQFSVERPDGSNFTLKIRSTKLEDSAMYFCASTGGISTDTQYFGPGTRLTVL.

Here the CDR3 reads CASSYPGGPGTQYF. The DNA of the CDR3 is TGTGCCAGCAGTTACCCGGGGGGGCCAGGGACCCAGTACTTC. The J gene is TRBJ2-5, the V gene TRBV6-6; 8 nucleotides agree with TRBD2. Germline V CDR1 and CDR2: MNHNY, SVGAGI (reference sequence). Trimming at V came to 2 bases and at J to 7 bases, leaving 6 bases not matched to a gene. The CDR3 is 14 residues long.

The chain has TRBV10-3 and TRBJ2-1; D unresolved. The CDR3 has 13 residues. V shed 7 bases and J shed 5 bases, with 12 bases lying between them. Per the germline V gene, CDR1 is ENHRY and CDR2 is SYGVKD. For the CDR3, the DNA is TGTGCCATCATGGGCTCGGTCGACAATGAGCAGTTCTTC. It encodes CAIMGSVDNEQFF.

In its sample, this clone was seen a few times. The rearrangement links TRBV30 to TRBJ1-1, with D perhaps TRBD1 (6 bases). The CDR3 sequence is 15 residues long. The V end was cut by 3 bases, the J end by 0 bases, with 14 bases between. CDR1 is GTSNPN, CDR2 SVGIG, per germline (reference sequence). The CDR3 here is CAWRGDTIMNTEAFF. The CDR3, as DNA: TGTGCCTGGAGGGGGGACACTATTATGAACACTGAAGCTTTCTTT.

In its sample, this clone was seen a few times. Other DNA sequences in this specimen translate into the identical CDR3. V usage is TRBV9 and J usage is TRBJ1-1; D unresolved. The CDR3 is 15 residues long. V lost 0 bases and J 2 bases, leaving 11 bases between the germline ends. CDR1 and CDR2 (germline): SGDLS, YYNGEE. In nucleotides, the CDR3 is TGTGCCAGCAGCGTAGGTACCGGTCTCAACACTGAAGCTTTCTTT. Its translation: CASSVGTGLNTEAFF.

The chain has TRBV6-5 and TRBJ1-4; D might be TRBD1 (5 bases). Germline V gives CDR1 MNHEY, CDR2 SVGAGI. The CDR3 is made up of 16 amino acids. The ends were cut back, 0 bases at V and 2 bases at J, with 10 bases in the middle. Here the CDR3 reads CASSYSIGGTNEKLFF. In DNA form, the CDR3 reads TGTGCCAGCAGTTACTCGATCGGGGGGACTAATGAAAAACTGTTTTTT.